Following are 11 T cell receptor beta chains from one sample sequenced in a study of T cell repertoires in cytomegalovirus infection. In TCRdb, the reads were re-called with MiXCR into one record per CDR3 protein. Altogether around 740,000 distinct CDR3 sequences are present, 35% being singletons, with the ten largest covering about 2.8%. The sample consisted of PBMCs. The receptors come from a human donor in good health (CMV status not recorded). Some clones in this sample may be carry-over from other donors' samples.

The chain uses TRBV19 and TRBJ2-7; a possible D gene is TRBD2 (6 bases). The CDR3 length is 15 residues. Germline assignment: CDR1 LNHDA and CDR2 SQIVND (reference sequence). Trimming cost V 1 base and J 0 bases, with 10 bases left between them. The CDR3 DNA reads TGTGCCAGTAGTATAGCGGAGCGGGCCTCCTACGAGCAGTACTTC. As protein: CASSIAERASYEQYF.

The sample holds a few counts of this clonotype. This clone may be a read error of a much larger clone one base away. In DNA form, the CDR3 reads TGTACCAGCAGCTGGGAAGGCACTGAAGCTTTCTTT. This translates into CTSSWEGTEAFF. The gene calls are TRBV7-9 and TRBJ1-1; D is uncertain. The CDR3 runs 12 residues. CDR1 and CDR2 from the germline V gene are SEHNR and FQNEAQ (reference sequence).

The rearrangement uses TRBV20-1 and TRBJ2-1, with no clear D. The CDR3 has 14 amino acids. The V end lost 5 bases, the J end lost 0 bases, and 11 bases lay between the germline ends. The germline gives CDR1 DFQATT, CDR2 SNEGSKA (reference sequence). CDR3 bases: TGCAGTGCTTCGGTCTCCGCCTCCTACAATGAGCAGTTCTTC. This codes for CSASVSASYNEQFF.

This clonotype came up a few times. DNA of the CDR3: TGTGCCAGCAGCAAAACCACCGACAGGGGAGTGAACACTGAAGCTTTCTTT. This translates into CASSKTTDRGVNTEAFF. The chain joins TRBV13 to TRBJ1-1, with 8 bases fitting TRBD1. Trimming removed 5 bases from V and 0 bases from J; junction bases left unmatched: 11. CDR1 and CDR2 from the germline V gene are PRHDT and FYEKMQ (reference sequence). The CDR3 sequence is 17 residues long. The full variable domain, with the rest looked up from reference TRBV13 and TRBJ1-1, is AAGVIQSPRHLIKEKRETATLKCYPIPRHDTVYWYQQGPGQDPQFLISFYEKMQSDKGSIPDRFSAQQFSDYHSELNMSSLELGDSALYFCASSKTTDRGVNTEAFFGQGTRLTVV.

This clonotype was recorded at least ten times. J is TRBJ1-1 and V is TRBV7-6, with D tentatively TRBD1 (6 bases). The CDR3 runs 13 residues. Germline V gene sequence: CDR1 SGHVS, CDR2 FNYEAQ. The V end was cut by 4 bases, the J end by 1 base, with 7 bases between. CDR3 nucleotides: TGTGCCAGCAGCTCGGACAGGAACACTGAAGCTTTCTTT. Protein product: CASSSDRNTEAFF.

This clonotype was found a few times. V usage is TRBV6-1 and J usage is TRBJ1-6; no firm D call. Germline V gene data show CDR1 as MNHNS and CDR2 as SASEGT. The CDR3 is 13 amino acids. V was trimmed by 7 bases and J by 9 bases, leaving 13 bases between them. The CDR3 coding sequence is TGTGCCAGCATGCGGCAGCTTCTTTCACCCCTCCACTTT. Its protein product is CASMRQLLSPLHF.

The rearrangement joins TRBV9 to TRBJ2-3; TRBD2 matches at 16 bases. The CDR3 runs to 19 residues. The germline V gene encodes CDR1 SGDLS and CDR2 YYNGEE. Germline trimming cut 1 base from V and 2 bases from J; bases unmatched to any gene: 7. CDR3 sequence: CASSVKTGTSGGATDTQYF. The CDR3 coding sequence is TGTGCCAGCAGCGTAAAAACCGGGACTAGCGGGGGGGCCACAGATACGCAGTATTTT.

The CDR3, as DNA: TGTGCCAGCAGTCCTGCCGGCGGCGTCCTGACTTTC. This gives the protein CASSPAGGVLTF. This chain connects TRBV28 to TRBJ2-6; D not certain. Germline-derived CDR1 and CDR2 are MDHEN and SYDVKM. V lost 5 bases, J lost 12 bases, and 11 bases lay in between. This CDR3 spans 12 amino acids.

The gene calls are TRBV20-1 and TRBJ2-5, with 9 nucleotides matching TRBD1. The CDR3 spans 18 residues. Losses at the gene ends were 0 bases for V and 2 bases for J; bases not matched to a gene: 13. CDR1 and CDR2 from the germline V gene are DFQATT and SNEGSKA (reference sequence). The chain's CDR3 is CSARDESPGTGIQETQYF. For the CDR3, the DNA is TGCAGTGCTAGAGATGAGTCCCCCGGGACAGGGATACAAGAGACCCAGTACTTC.

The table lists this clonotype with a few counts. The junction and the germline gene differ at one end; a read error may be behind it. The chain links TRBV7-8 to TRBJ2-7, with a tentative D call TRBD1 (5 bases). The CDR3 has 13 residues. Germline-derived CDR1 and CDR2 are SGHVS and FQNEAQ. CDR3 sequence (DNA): TGTGCCAGCAGGGGCGACAGCTCTTACGGGCAGTACTTC. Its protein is CASRGDSSYGQYF.

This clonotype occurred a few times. In DNA form, the CDR3 reads TGCAGCGTTGTCCAGTACACTGAAGCTTTCTTT. Translation gives CSVVQYTEAFF. The chain uses TRBV29-1 and TRBJ1-1; D unclear. Trimming removed 4 bases at V and 3 bases at J, with 6 bases between. CDR1 is SQVTM, CDR2 ANQGSEA, per germline. The CDR3 consists of 11 residues.